A selection of T cell receptor beta chains follows, all from one sample in a study of blood T cell repertoires in COVID-19. Only in-frame clones appear in the TCRdb table, and some are missing; sequencing was by immunoSEQ multiplex PCR. Here the sample spans tens of thousands of clones, about 85% being singletons. The sample was peripheral blood. The receptors derive from a male donor with acute or convalescent COVID-19. The CDR3 runs from the conserved cysteine through the conserved F or W. Fields, in order: J gene, D gene, clone size, V gene, CDR3 protein, CDR3 DNA. The D gene is left open where the match is weak. Rows give clone size only sometimes, using once, few, many, or a class for an expanded clone.

J gene: TRBJ1-2; D gene: NA; clone size: once; V gene: TRBV11-2; CDR3 protein: CASSLGEFRYGYTF; CDR3 DNA: TGTGCCAGCAGTTTAGGGGAGTTTCGCTATGGCTACACCTTC
J gene: TRBJ2-5; D gene: NA; clone size: NA; V gene: TRBV2; CDR3 protein: CASPPQGSQETQYF; CDR3 DNA: TGTGCCAGCCCGCCGCAGGGAAGCCAAGAGACCCAGTACTTC
J gene: TRBJ2-1; D gene: TRBD2; clone size: NA; V gene: TRBV6-5; CDR3 protein: CASSWTGGLADNEQFF; CDR3 DNA: TGTGCCAGCAGTTGGACGGGGGGACTAGCGGACAATGAGCAGTTCTTC
J gene: TRBJ2-3; D gene: NA; clone size: NA; V gene: TRBV6-6; CDR3 protein: CASSYRQEPSTDTQYF; CDR3 DNA: TGTGCCAGCAGTTACCGACAGGAACCTAGCACAGATACGCAGTATTTT
J gene: TRBJ1-1; D gene: NA; clone size: NA; V gene: TRBV6-5; CDR3 protein: CASSFGQPNTEAFF; CDR3 DNA: TGTGCCAGCAGCTTCGGACAGCCAAACACTGAAGCTTTCTTT
J gene: TRBJ2-1; D gene: TRBD1; clone size: NA; V gene: TRBV19; CDR3 protein: CASSRTGAYNEQFF; CDR3 DNA: TGTGCCAGTTCTCGGACAGGGGCCTACAATGAGCAGTTCTTC
J gene: TRBJ2-7; D gene: NA; clone size: NA; V gene: TRBV6-6; CDR3 protein: CASSYGPTELTYEQYF; CDR3 DNA: TGTGCCAGCAGTTACGGGCCGACAGAACTAACCTACGAGCAGTACTTC
J gene: TRBJ2-1; D gene: TRBD2; clone size: NA; V gene: TRBV3-1/TRBV3-2; CDR3 protein: CASSRALAGGGNEQFF; CDR3 DNA: TGTGCCAGCAGCCGGGCCCTAGCGGGGGGAGGCAATGAGCAGTTCTTC
J gene: TRBJ1-1; D gene: NA; clone size: NA; V gene: TRBV2; CDR3 protein: CASSGASRGTEAFF; CDR3 DNA: TGTGCCAGCAGTGGGGCCTCCCGAGGGACTGAAGCTTTCTTT
J gene: TRBJ1-5; D gene: TRBD1; clone size: once; V gene: TRBV5-1; CDR3 protein: CASSLGDRGGDQPQHF; CDR3 DNA: TGCGCCAGCAGCTTGGGGGACAGGGGAGGAGATCAGCCCCAGCATTTT
J gene: TRBJ2-3; D gene: TRBD2; clone size: once; V gene: TRBV10-3; CDR3 protein: CATQTSGGLDTQYF; CDR3 DNA: TGTGCCACCCAGACTAGCGGGGGTCTTGATACGCAGTATTTT
J gene: TRBJ1-4; D gene: TRBD1; clone size: NA; V gene: TRBV6-1; CDR3 protein: CASSEGRGRGEKLFF; CDR3 DNA: TGTGCCAGCAGTGAAGGTAGGGGGCGAGGTGAAAAACTGTTTTTT
J gene: TRBJ2-1; D gene: NA; clone size: NA; V gene: TRBV18; CDR3 protein: CASSRMGSGAVGYNEQFF; CDR3 DNA: TGTGCCAGCTCACGGATGGGCTCTGGGGCAGTGGGCTACAATGAGCAGTTCTTC
J gene: TRBJ1-6; D gene: TRBD1; clone size: NA; V gene: TRBV9; CDR3 protein: CASSAGQGSPLHF; CDR3 DNA: TGTGCCAGCAGCGCCGGACAGGGTTCACCCCTCCACTTT
J gene: TRBJ2-5; D gene: TRBD1; clone size: NA; V gene: TRBV30; CDR3 protein: CAYEQGPQETQYF; CDR3 DNA: TGTGCCTACGAACAGGGGCCCCAAGAGACCCAGTACTTC
J gene: TRBJ1-4; D gene: NA; clone size: NA; V gene: TRBV11-2; CDR3 protein: CASSGGVQGSEKLFF; CDR3 DNA: TGTGCCAGCAGCGGAGGCGTACAGGGAAGTGAAAAACTGTTTTTT
J gene: TRBJ2-3; D gene: NA; clone size: NA; V gene: TRBV20-1; CDR3 protein: CSASTLVADTQYF; CDR3 DNA: TGCAGTGCTAGTACGCTAGTAGCAGATACGCAGTATTTT
J gene: TRBJ2-1; D gene: TRBD2; clone size: NA; V gene: TRBV3-1/TRBV3-2; CDR3 protein: CASSLRTLTSGGPASSYNEQFF; CDR3 DNA: TGTGCCAGCAGCCTCCGGACCCTGACTAGCGGGGGGCCCGCGAGCTCCTACAATGAGCAGTTCTTC
J gene: TRBJ1-1; D gene: TRBD1; clone size: once; V gene: TRBV27; CDR3 protein: CASSFYSGGNTEAFF; CDR3 DNA: TGTGCCAGCAGTTTTTATTCAGGGGGGAACACTGAAGCTTTCTTT
J gene: TRBJ2-1; D gene: NA; clone size: NA; V gene: TRBV24-1; CDR3 protein: CATSDGGLSSYNEQFF; CDR3 DNA: TGTGCCACCAGTGATGGAGGCCTGAGCTCCTACAATGAGCAGTTCTTC
J gene: TRBJ2-3; D gene: TRBD2; clone size: NA; V gene: TRBV19; CDR3 protein: CASSKLAGTDTQYF; CDR3 DNA: TGTGCCAGTAGTAAACTAGCGGGCACAGATACGCAGTATTTT
J gene: TRBJ1-2; D gene: NA; clone size: NA; V gene: TRBV21-1; CDR3 protein: CASSKWATRRYGYTF; CDR3 DNA: TGTGCCAGCAGCAAGTGGGCGACGCGGAGGTATGGCTACACCTTC
J gene: TRBJ1-4; D gene: NA; clone size: NA; V gene: TRBV18; CDR3 protein: CASSLQGRAYEKLFF; CDR3 DNA: TGTGCCAGCTCACTGCAGGGGCGTGCATACGAAAAACTGTTTTTT
J gene: TRBJ2-5; D gene: NA; clone size: NA; V gene: TRBV2; CDR3 protein: CASSEASRVGETQYF; CDR3 DNA: TGTGCCAGCAGTGAAGCGAGCAGGGTAGGCGAGACCCAGTACTTC
J gene: TRBJ1-3; D gene: NA; clone size: NA; V gene: TRBV29-1; CDR3 protein: CSVEAEGRGSGNTIYF; CDR3 DNA: TGCAGCGTTGAAGCTGAGGGGAGGGGATCTGGAAACACCATATATTTT
J gene: TRBJ2-2; D gene: NA; clone size: few; V gene: TRBV7-9; CDR3 protein: CASSLSPGAGRSAGELFF; CDR3 DNA: TGTGCCAGCAGCTTAAGTCCGGGCGCGGGGAGATCCGCCGGGGAGCTGTTTTTT
J gene: TRBJ1-3; D gene: NA; clone size: NA; V gene: TRBV5-1; CDR3 protein: CASRPGRSWGDTIYF; CDR3 DNA: TGCGCCAGCAGGCCCGGACGTTCATGGGGGGACACCATATATTTT
J gene: TRBJ2-5; D gene: NA; clone size: once; V gene: TRBV7-3; CDR3 protein: CASSIEVGETQYF; CDR3 DNA: TGTGCCAGCAGCATAGAGGTGGGAGAGACCCAGTACTTC
J gene: TRBJ2-3; D gene: TRBD2; clone size: once; V gene: TRBV5-6; CDR3 protein: CASSSTGTSVGTQYF; CDR3 DNA: TGTGCCAGCAGCTCCACCGGGACTAGCGTCGGTACGCAGTATTTT
J gene: TRBJ1-4; D gene: NA; clone size: NA; V gene: TRBV5-4; CDR3 protein: CASSPSATNEKLFF; CDR3 DNA: TGTGCCAGCAGCCCGTCTGCGACTAATGAAAAACTGTTTTTT
J gene: TRBJ2-1; D gene: TRBD2; clone size: once; V gene: TRBV5-6; CDR3 protein: CASSPGLAGVIYEQFF; CDR3 DNA: TGTGCCAGCAGCCCGGGACTAGCGGGAGTAATCTATGAGCAGTTCTTC
J gene: TRBJ2-3; D gene: NA; clone size: once; V gene: TRBV4-1; CDR3 protein: CASSRGGGGSDTPTDTQYF; CDR3 DNA: TGCGCCAGCAGCCGGGGAGGTGGTGGTTCGGACACTCCAACAGATACGCAGTATTTT
J gene: TRBJ1-2; D gene: NA; clone size: NA; V gene: TRBV6-5; CDR3 protein: CASSYGRGEANYGYTF; CDR3 DNA: TGTGCCAGCAGTTACGGACGAGGGGAGGCTAACTATGGCTACACCTTC
J gene: TRBJ1-4; D gene: TRBD1; clone size: NA; V gene: TRBV28; CDR3 protein: CASSETGANEKLFF; CDR3 DNA: TGTGCCAGCAGCGAGACAGGGGCTAATGAAAAACTGTTTTTT
J gene: TRBJ1-1; D gene: NA; clone size: NA; V gene: TRBV10-3; CDR3 protein: CAISESTGTPEAFF; CDR3 DNA: TGTGCCATCAGTGAGAGCACAGGAACCCCTGAAGCTTTCTTT
J gene: TRBJ1-1; D gene: NA; clone size: NA; V gene: TRBV29-1; CDR3 protein: CSGRQTNTEAFF; CDR3 DNA: TGCAGCGGGCGACAGACGAACACTGAAGCTTTCTTT
J gene: TRBJ2-7; D gene: TRBD1; clone size: NA; V gene: TRBV19; CDR3 protein: CASSHLRDSEQYF; CDR3 DNA: TGTGCCAGTAGTCACCTCCGGGACAGCGAGCAGTACTTC
J gene: TRBJ2-3; D gene: NA; clone size: NA; V gene: TRBV5-1; CDR3 protein: CASSLGQGLRTDTQYF; CDR3 DNA: TGCGCCAGCAGCTTGGGGCAGGGACTCCGCACAGATACGCAGTATTTT
J gene: TRBJ2-1; D gene: TRBD2; clone size: NA; V gene: TRBV9; CDR3 protein: CASSVGASGGETRYEQFF; CDR3 DNA: TGTGCCAGCAGCGTAGGAGCTAGCGGGGGGGAAACTAGGTATGAGCAGTTCTTC
J gene: TRBJ1-4; D gene: TRBD1; clone size: NA; V gene: TRBV11-2; CDR3 protein: CASSLGTGNEKLFF; CDR3 DNA: TGTGCCAGCAGCCTTGGGACAGGGAATGAAAAACTGTTTTTT
J gene: TRBJ2-2; D gene: NA; clone size: NA; V gene: TRBV11-2; CDR3 protein: CASSLDRGTGELFF; CDR3 DNA: TGTGCCAGCAGCTTAGATAGGGGAACCGGGGAGCTGTTTTTT
J gene: TRBJ1-4; D gene: NA; clone size: few; V gene: TRBV30; CDR3 protein: CAWSSPINEKLFF; CDR3 DNA: TGTGCCTGGAGTTCCCCCATTAATGAAAAACTGTTTTTT
J gene: TRBJ1-4; D gene: NA; clone size: NA; V gene: TRBV10-3; CDR3 protein: CAIRREVNEKLFF; CDR3 DNA: TGTGCCATCAGGCGGGAGGTTAATGAAAAACTGTTTTTT
J gene: TRBJ1-1; D gene: NA; clone size: few; V gene: TRBV18; CDR3 protein: CASSLFPAENTEAFF; CDR3 DNA: TGTGCCAGCTCACTTTTCCCCGCGGAAAACACTGAAGCTTTCTTT
J gene: TRBJ2-5; D gene: NA; clone size: NA; V gene: TRBV5-5; CDR3 protein: CASSAAETQYF; CDR3 DNA: TGTGCCAGCAGCGCCGCGGAGACCCAGTACTTC